These 5 T cell receptor beta chains originate from one sample sequenced in a study of T cell clonality in common variable immunodeficiency. Some clones are missing from TCRdb's copy, which holds only in-frame ones; the method was immunoSEQ multiplex PCR. This sample has under 15,000 clones, each found more than once. No antigen has been assigned to these receptors. Study conclusions and caveats: In common variable immunodeficiency, TCR beta chains reportedly carried fewer deletions and N-nucleotide insertions.

Sequencing was performed on peripheral blood mononuclear cells. These receptors originate from a human donor with common variable immunodeficiency.

This clone was counted a few times. Sequencing ends 3 residues short of the CDR3 end; the germline J gene provides the rest. This sequence joins TRBV7-9 and TRBJ2-2; a weak D match, TRBD2 (6 bases). CDR3 length: 14 residues. The V gene lost 5 bases and the J gene lost 1 base, with 8 bases spanning the gap. The V gene's germline CDR1 is SEHNR and CDR2 FQNEAQ (reference sequence). CDR3 bases read: TGTGCCAGCAGCCCCGGGGGGAACACCGGGGAG. It translates to CASSPGGNTGE. The complete CDR3 protein is CASSPGGNTGELFF.

With regard to this clone: The observed sequence ends 3 residues before the CDR3 terminus, with the missing tail filled in from the germline J gene. The chain couples TRBV11-2 to TRBJ1-2; no clear D. Germline assignment: CDR1 SGHAT and CDR2 FQNNGV. V was trimmed by 1 base and J by 2 bases, leaving 8 bases between them. The CDR3 loop spans 14 amino acids. The CDR3 sequence: CASSLGAPNYGYTF. The part of the CDR3 DNA that was read is TGTGCCAGCAGCTTAGGGGCTCCCAACTATGGC.

A remark on this clone: The read is 3 residues too short to cover the CDR3 end, so that end is filled in from the germline J gene. This sequence joins TRBV5-1 and TRBJ1-6; D might be TRBD1 (5 bases). Germline V gene data show CDR1 as SGHRS and CDR2 as YFSETQ. The CDR3 extends over 13 amino acids. Between the trimmed V and J ends, which lost 4 bases and 10 bases, there was a span of 12 bases. The CDR3 region is CASSPETDSPLHF. The covered CDR3 bases are TGCGCCAGCAGCCCGGAGACAGACTCACCC.

This clone has only a few counts. The read falls 3 residues short of the CDR3 end, and the missing part is taken from the germline J gene. This chain connects TRBV2 to TRBJ2-7, with 7 positions matching TRBD1. Germline V gene sequence: CDR1 SNHLY, CDR2 FYNNEI. After removal of 4 bases from V and 6 bases from J, the junction contained 12 bases not matched to a gene. There are 15 residues in the CDR3. The CDR3 spells CASSADRVNTFEQYF. The part of the CDR3 DNA that was read is TGTGCCAGCAGTGCCGACAGGGTCAACACTTTCGAG. The entire variable domain, with the rest obtained from reference TRBV2 and TRBJ2-7, is as follows: EPEVTQTPSHQVTQMGQEVILRCVPISNHLYFYWYRQILGQKVEFLVSFYNNEISEKSEIFDDQFSVERPDGSNFTLKIRSTKLEDSAMYFCASSADRVNTFEQYFGPGTRLTVT.

This clone was recorded at least ten times. The CDR3 is cut off 3 residues early in the read; its end comes from the germline J gene. J is TRBJ2-7 and V is TRBV20-1, with 9 bases fitting TRBD2. Trimming at V came to 3 bases and at J to 2 bases, leaving 5 bases not matched to a gene. CDR1 and CDR2 (germline): DFQATT, SNEGSKA (reference sequence). The CDR3 runs to 14 residues. The covered CDR3 bases are TGCAGTGCTAGTAAAGAGCGGGGGGCCTACGAG. Translating gives CSASKERGAYE. In full, the CDR3 reads CSASKERGAYEQYF.